These 7 T cell receptor beta chains were all obtained from the same sample, sequenced in a study of memory CD4+ T cells and cytomegalovirus serostatus. Single viable CD3+CD4+CD8-CD45RO+ cells were sorted as the memory CD4+ T cells. Data came from immunoSEQ multiplex PCR; TCRdb stores just in-frame clones and leaves some out. The data contain tens of thousands of clones, more than 70% of them singletons. The sequencing input was memory CD4+ T cells from blood. The receptors were gathered from an adult in good health and CMV-seronegative.

This sequence joins TRBV6-5 and TRBJ2-7, with D hard to call. Trimming pared 3 bases from V and 1 base from J, leaving 7 bases between. CDR3 length: 13 amino acids. The germline V gene encodes CDR1 MNHEY and CDR2 SVGAGI. The CDR3: CASSYRPSYEQYF. CDR3 nucleotide sequence: TGTGCCAGCAGTTATAGGCCTTCCTACGAGCAGTACTTC.

The chain joins TRBV10-3 to TRBJ2-5; 9 bases align to TRBD1. The CDR3 is 16 amino acids. V lost 0 bases, J lost 0 bases, and 2 bases stayed unmatched. Germline CDR1 reads ENHRY; CDR2 reads SYGVKD. The CDR3: CAISESGQGDQETQYF. The CDR3, as DNA: TGTGCCATCAGTGAGTCGGGACAGGGAGACCAAGAGACCCAGTACTTC.

This CDR3 is CASSLQQSSYNEQFF. The DNA of the CDR3 is TGTGCCAGCAGTTTACAACAAAGCTCCTACAATGAGCAGTTCTTC. The rearrangement uses TRBV28 and TRBJ2-1; no definite D call. Per the germline V gene, CDR1 is MDHEN and CDR2 is SYDVKM. This CDR3 is 15 amino acids long. V was trimmed by 2 bases and J by 0 bases, leaving 8 bases between them.

The chain employs TRBV6-5 and TRBJ2-1; 8 bases match TRBD2. Per the germline V gene, CDR1 is MNHEY and CDR2 is SVGAGI. The CDR3 sequence is 14 residues long. V lost 5 bases, J lost 8 bases, and 8 bases stayed unmatched. The CDR3 DNA reads TGTGCCAGCAGTCCGGGACTAGTGGTCGATGAGCAGTTCTTC. Protein product: CASSPGLVVDEQFF.

V is TRBV7-2 and J is TRBJ1-1; D remains unclear. The CDR3 spans 14 residues. Germline V lookup: CDR1 SGHTA, CDR2 FQGNSA. Trimming pared 1 base from V and 2 bases from J, leaving 8 bases between. Here the CDR3 DNA reads TGTGCCAGCAGCTTAGGAGGGCAAAACACTGAAGCTTTCTTT. It is translated as CASSLGGQNTEAFF.

This clone appeared once. V usage is TRBV5-1 and J usage is TRBJ2-7; 12 bases map to TRBD1. This CDR3 has 15 amino acids. V shed 4 bases and J 5 bases; nucleotides not matched to a gene: 7. Germline V gene sequence: CDR1 SGHRS, CDR2 YFSETQ. The CDR3 coding sequence is TGCGCCAGCAGCATAGGGACAGGGGGCTTCCACGAGCAGTACTTC. Translated, it gives CASSIGTGGFHEQYF.

The genes are TRBV25-1 and TRBJ1-2; D gene unclear. The CDR3 consists of 11 residues. The V gene lost 3 bases and the J gene lost 8 bases, with 7 bases spanning the gap. The V gene's germline CDR1 is MGHDK and CDR2 SYGVNS. In nucleotides, the CDR3 is TGTGCCAGCAGTGACCAAACCGGCTACACCTTC. This translates into CASSDQTGYTF.